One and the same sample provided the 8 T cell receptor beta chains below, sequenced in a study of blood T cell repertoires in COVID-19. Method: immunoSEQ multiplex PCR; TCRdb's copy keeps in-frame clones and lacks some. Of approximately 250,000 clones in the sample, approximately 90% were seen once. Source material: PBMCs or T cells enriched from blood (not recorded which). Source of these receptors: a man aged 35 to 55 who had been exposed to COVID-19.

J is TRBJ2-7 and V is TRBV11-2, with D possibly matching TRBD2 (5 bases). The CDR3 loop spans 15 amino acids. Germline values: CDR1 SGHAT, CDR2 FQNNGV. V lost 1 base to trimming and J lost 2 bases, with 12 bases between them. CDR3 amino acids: CASSLATGFTYEQYF. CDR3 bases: TGTGCCAGCAGCTTAGCGACGGGATTCACCTACGAGCAGTACTTC.

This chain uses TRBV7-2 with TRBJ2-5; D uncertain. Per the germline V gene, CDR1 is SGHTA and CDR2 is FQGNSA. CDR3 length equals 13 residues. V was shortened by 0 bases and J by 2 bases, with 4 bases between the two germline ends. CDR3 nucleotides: TGTGCCAGCAGCTTAGCCCCACAAGAGACCCAGTACTTC. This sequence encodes CASSLAPQETQYF. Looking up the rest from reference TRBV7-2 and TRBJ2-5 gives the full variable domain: GAGVSQSPSNKVTEKGKDVELRCDPISGHTALYWYRQSLGQGLEFLIYFQGNSAPDKSGLPSDRFSAERTGGSVSTLTIQRTQQEDSAVYLCASSLAPQETQYFGPGTRLLVL.

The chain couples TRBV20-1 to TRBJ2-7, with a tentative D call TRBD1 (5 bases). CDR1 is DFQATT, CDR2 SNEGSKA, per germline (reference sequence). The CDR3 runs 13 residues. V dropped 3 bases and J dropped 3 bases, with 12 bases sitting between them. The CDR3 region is CSASPRDSYEQYF. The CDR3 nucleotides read TGCAGTGCTAGTCCCAGAGACAGCTACGAGCAGTACTTC.

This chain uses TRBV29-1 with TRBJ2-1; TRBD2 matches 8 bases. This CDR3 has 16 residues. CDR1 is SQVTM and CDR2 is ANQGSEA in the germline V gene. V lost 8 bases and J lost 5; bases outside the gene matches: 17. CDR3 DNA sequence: TGCAGCATAATGAATTCCCCGGGAGGGCCAGACAATGAGCAGTTCTTC. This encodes CSIMNSPGGPDNEQFF.

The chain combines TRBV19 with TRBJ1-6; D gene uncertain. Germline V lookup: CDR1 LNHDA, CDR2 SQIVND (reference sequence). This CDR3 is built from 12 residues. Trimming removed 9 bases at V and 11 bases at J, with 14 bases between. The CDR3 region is CASHGSGPPLHF. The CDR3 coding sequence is TGTGCCAGCCATGGTTCAGGTCCACCCCTCCACTTT.

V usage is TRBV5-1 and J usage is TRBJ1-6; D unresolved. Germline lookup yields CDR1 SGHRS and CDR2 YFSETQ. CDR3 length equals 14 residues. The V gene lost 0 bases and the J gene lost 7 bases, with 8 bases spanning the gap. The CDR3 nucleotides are TGCGCCAGCAGCTTGGCCTACTCCAATTCACCCCTCCACTTT. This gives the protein CASSLAYSNSPLHF.

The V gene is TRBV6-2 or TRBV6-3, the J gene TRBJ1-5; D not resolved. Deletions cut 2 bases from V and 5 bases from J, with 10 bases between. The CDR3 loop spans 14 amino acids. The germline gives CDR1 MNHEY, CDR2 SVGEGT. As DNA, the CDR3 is TGTGCCAGCAGTTACGGGCAGGATCATCAGCCCCAGCATTTT. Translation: CASSYGQDHQPQHF.

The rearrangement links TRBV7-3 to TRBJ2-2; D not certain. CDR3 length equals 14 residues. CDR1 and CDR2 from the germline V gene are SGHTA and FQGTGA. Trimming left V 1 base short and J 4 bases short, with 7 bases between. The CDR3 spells CASSLSYFTGELFF. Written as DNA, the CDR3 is TGTGCCAGCAGCTTAAGCTACTTCACCGGGGAGCTGTTTTTT.